This is a list of T cell receptor beta chains from one sample in a study of blood T cell repertoires in COVID-19. Method: immunoSEQ multiplex PCR; TCRdb's copy keeps in-frame clones and lacks some. This table holds 250,000 to 300,000 clones, roughly 86% found once. The sample consisted of PBMCs or T cells enriched from blood (not recorded which). These receptors all stem from a woman in her twenties or thirties who had recovered from COVID-19. Both conserved end residues are part of each CDR3. The D gene is left open where the match is weak. Size is stated for part of the rows, as once, few or many counts, or as a class when the clone is expanded.

cdr3_nt cdr3_aa d_call cdr3_length j_call clone_size v_call
TGTGCCAGCCGAACCCACAGGGCCAACACTGAAGCTTTCTTT CASRTHRANTEAFF . 14 TRBJ1-1 once TRBV6-5
TGTGCCAGCTCACCGGGGGGGGATGAGCAGTTCTTC CASSPGGDEQFF TRBD2 12 TRBJ2-1 . TRBV18
TGCGCCAGCAGCTTGGCCCGTGACAGAATCTCCTACGAGCAGTACTTC CASSLARDRISYEQYF . 16 TRBJ2-7 once TRBV5-1
TGTGCCAGCAGCTTTGGACAGCCTAATGAAAAACTGTTTTTT CASSFGQPNEKLFF . 14 TRBJ1-4 . TRBV7-2
TGTGCCAGTAGTCCCCACGGGGGAGAAAATGAGCAGTTCTTC CASSPHGGENEQFF . 14 TRBJ2-1 . TRBV19
TGTGCCAGCAGCTTAACACCCAGCTCCTACGAGCAGTACTTC CASSLTPSSYEQYF . 14 TRBJ2-7 . TRBV7-3
TGTGCCAGCAGCTCCCGGACAGGGACGAACACCGGGGAGCTGTTTTTT CASSSRTGTNTGELFF TRBD1 16 TRBJ2-2 . TRBV7-8
TGTGCCAGCAGCGTCCCGGGACAGGGGGCCGATGAGCAGTTCTTC CASSVPGQGADEQFF TRBD1 15 TRBJ2-1 . TRBV28
TGTGCCAGCAGCATCGGACAGGGTGTGTTTGGCTACACCTTC CASSIGQGVFGYTF TRBD1 14 TRBJ1-2 . TRBV5-4
TGTGCCAGCAGAGCCGGGACTTGGGGTGAGGTCGGCACAGATACGCAGTATTTT CASRAGTWGEVGTDTQYF . 18 TRBJ2-3 once TRBV3-1/TRBV3-2
TGTGCCATCAGTGAGGGACTAGGTTACAATGAGCAGTTCTTC CAISEGLGYNEQFF TRBD2 14 TRBJ2-1 . TRBV10-3
TGTGCCTGCCGGGACAAAACCAACTATGGCTACACCTTC CACRDKTNYGYTF . 13 TRBJ1-2 . TRBV30
TGTGCCAGCAGTTTAATGGAACTAGCGGGGGGACCCGATACGCAGTATTTT CASSLMELAGGPDTQYF TRBD2 17 TRBJ2-3 . TRBV27
TGCGCCAGCAGCCAAGATGGCGGGGGCCAGCGAGTCCTGACTTTC CASSQDGGGQRVLTF . 15 TRBJ2-6 . TRBV4-3
TGTGCCAGCAGCTTGGCCCACAGAAGAAACACCATATATTTT CASSLAHRRNTIYF . 14 TRBJ1-3 . TRBV5-6
TGCGCCAGCAGCCAAGATCTACGGACAGGGAACCCCGGGGAGCTGTTTTTT CASSQDLRTGNPGELFF TRBD1 17 TRBJ2-2 . TRBV4-1
TGTGCCAGTAGTATAAGGGGGGGACATGGGGCCAATGAGCAGTTCTTC CASSIRGGHGANEQFF . 16 TRBJ2-1 . TRBV19
TGTGCCAGCAGCTTAAATTCCCCACGCGCGCAGTACTTC CASSLNSPRAQYF . 13 TRBJ2-7 . TRBV7-2
TGTGCCAGCAGTTTGAGCGCAGGGGAGAAGAACACTGAAGCTTTCTTT CASSLSAGEKNTEAFF . 16 TRBJ1-1 . TRBV27
TGTGCCAGCAGCTTCATCTTCGATACAGGGATTCGCAGCAATCAGCCCCAGCATTTT CASSFIFDTGIRSNQPQHF . 19 TRBJ1-5 . TRBV5-8
TGTGCCAGCAGCTTGAAACTAGCGGGGCTCGAGCAGTACTTC CASSLKLAGLEQYF TRBD2 14 TRBJ2-7 . TRBV11-3
TGCGCCAGCAGCGCACAGGGGATCTATGGCTACACCTTC CASSAQGIYGYTF TRBD1 13 TRBJ1-2 . TRBV5-1
TGTGCCCTCCTCGGGGGGATGAACACTGAAGCTTTCTTT CALLGGMNTEAFF . 13 TRBJ1-1 . TRBV19
TGCGCCAGCAGCAAAGACAGGGGTCACGAGCAGTACTTC CASSKDRGHEQYF TRBD1 13 TRBJ2-7 . TRBV5-1
TGTGCCAGCAGCCCCGGTCCCCTAGAGACCCAGTACTTC CASSPGPLETQYF . 13 TRBJ2-5 . TRBV7-9
TGCGCCAGCAGTCAGAGGCCCCGGACAGGGGGAGGGGATACGCAGTATTTT CASSQRPRTGGGDTQYF TRBD1 17 TRBJ2-3 once TRBV4-3
TGTGCCAGCAGCTGGACTACAGGGCGGGGGATAACAGATACGCAGTATTTT CASSWTTGRGITDTQYF . 17 TRBJ2-3 . TRBV5-4
TGTGCCAGCAGCAGCTCCCGGGACAGCTTTTATGGCTACACCTTC CASSSSRDSFYGYTF TRBD1 15 TRBJ1-2 . TRBV5-4
TGTGCCAGCAGTTTCTCGACAGGCGCAAAAACCTACGAGCAGTACTTC CASSFSTGAKTYEQYF . 16 TRBJ2-7 . TRBV6-5
TGTGCCGGCAGCAATACGGGGGGGCCCGGGGTTACGCAGTATTTT CAGSNTGGPGVTQYF TRBD2 15 TRBJ2-3 . TRBV7-2
TGCAGTGCTAGAGATCACTACGAGCAGTACTTC CSARDHYEQYF . 11 TRBJ2-7 . TRBV20-1
TGTGCCAGCAGTGACCAGGGGCCTAGGCAGCCCCAGCATTTT CASSDQGPRQPQHF . 14 TRBJ1-5 few TRBV2
TGTGCCAGCAGCGACTATCACAATGAGCAGTTCTTC CASSDYHNEQFF . 12 TRBJ2-1 . TRBV6-2/TRBV6-3
TGTGCCAGCAGTACCACCGTCGGAAGGGAGGATTTCTTC CASSTTVGREDFF . 13 TRBJ2-1 . TRBV11-2
TGTGCCAGCAGTTTCGTCGCGGGGGCGGAGGGCTACACCTTC CASSFVAGAEGYTF . 14 TRBJ1-2 . TRBV27
TGTGCCAGTAGTACCCTCACCCCGGGACAGGGATACGAAAAACTGTTTTTT CASSTLTPGQGYEKLFF TRBD1 17 TRBJ1-4 . TRBV19
TGTGCCAGCAGCTTGTTCAGGGGGGAAACAGATACGCAGTATTTT CASSLFRGETDTQYF . 15 TRBJ2-3 . TRBV11-3
TGTGCTAGTGGCCTGAAGCGGGGGGCCTACAATGAGCAGTTCTTC CASGLKRGAYNEQFF TRBD2 15 TRBJ2-1 . TRBV12-5
TGTGCCAGCAGCTACAGGGCCAGTAATCTCAATGAGCAGTTCTTC CASSYRASNLNEQFF . 15 TRBJ2-1 . TRBV11-2
TGTGCCAGCAGTAGGCCGGGACAGGGATATTCACCCCTCCACTTT CASSRPGQGYSPLHF TRBD1 15 TRBJ1-6 . TRBV28
TGTGCCAGCAGCCTCCAAGCGGGAGCGTACCAAGAGACCCAGTACTTC CASSLQAGAYQETQYF TRBD2 16 TRBJ2-5 . TRBV7-9
TGTGCCAGCAGCTTCGGACAGACCTACGAGCAGTACTTC CASSFGQTYEQYF . 13 TRBJ2-7 . TRBV7-9
TGCGCCAGCAGTCAAGAGGGTGGTCAGCCCCAGCATTTT CASSQEGGQPQHF . 13 TRBJ1-5 . TRBV5-1
TGCAGCGGCACCGAGACAGGGTTGGATGAGCAGTTCTTC CSGTETGLDEQFF TRBD1 13 TRBJ2-1 once TRBV29-1
TGTGCCAGCAGCTGGCGACAGGGAAGAGATGGAAACACCATATATTTT CASSWRQGRDGNTIYF TRBD1 16 TRBJ1-3 . TRBV7-9
TGCGCCAGCAGTGGCCCGGGACAGTCCACAGATACGCAGTATTTT CASSGPGQSTDTQYF TRBD1 15 TRBJ2-3 . TRBV5-1
TGTGCCAGCAGCCTAATCGCACAGGGGAACACTGAAGCTTTCTTT CASSLIAQGNTEAFF . 15 TRBJ1-1 . TRBV7-2
TGTGCCAGCAGGGCAGACTCGGACAGGGACTACGAGCAGTACTTC CASRADSDRDYEQYF TRBD1 15 TRBJ2-7 . TRBV6-5
TGTGCCAGCAATGAAGCACGGTCGCAAAGTTCACCCCTCCACTTT CASNEARSQSSPLHF . 15 TRBJ1-6 . TRBV2
TGTGCCAGCGGAGCCTGGACAGGGGGAAAAGGAGAGACCCAGTACTTC CASGAWTGGKGETQYF TRBD1 16 TRBJ2-5 . TRBV7-6
TGTGCCAGCAGTCTCCTTACACGGAACACTGAAGCTTTCTTT CASSLLTRNTEAFF . 14 TRBJ1-1 once TRBV27